This record looks at one T cell receptor (beta chain) sequence and its context. Per germline, CDR1 MNHEY and CDR2 SMNVEV (reference sequence). Losses at the gene ends were 6 bases for V and 8 bases for J; bases not matched to a gene: 19. The CDR3 spans 18 residues. These data originate in a study of blood T cell repertoires in COVID-19. Clones were sequenced by immunoSEQ multiplex PCR, and TCRdb holds only the in-frame ones, with some missing. The sample holds around 56,000 clones, roughly nine tenths seen once. This TCR was sampled from a human donor in a cohort sampled during active COVID-19. Sample: peripheral blood. The chain recombines TRBV27 with TRBJ1-2; 12 positions match TRBD1. The CDR3 DNA is TGTGCCAGCAGCAACGGTCCCGGGACAGGGGGCGGTTTCCGGGGCTACACCTTC. This encodes CASSNGPGTGGGFRGYTF.